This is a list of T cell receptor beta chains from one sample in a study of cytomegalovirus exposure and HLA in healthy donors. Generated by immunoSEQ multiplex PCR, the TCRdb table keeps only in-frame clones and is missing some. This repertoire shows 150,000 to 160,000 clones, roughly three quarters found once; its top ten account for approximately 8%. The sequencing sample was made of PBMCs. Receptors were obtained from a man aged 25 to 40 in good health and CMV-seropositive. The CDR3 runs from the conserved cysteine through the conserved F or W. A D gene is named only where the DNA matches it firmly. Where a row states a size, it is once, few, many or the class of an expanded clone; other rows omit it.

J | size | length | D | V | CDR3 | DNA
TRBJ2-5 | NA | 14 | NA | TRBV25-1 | CASSQTWGVNDQYF | TGTGCCAGCAGCCAAACTTGGGGGGTGAATGACCAGTACTTC
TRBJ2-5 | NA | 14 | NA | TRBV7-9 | CASSDRDFQETQYF | TGTGCCAGCAGCGACCGGGACTTCCAAGAGACCCAGTACTTC
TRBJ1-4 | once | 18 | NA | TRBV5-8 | CASSLRTAPLGRIEKLFF | TGTGCCAGCAGCTTAAGGACAGCCCCGCTCGGCAGGATCGAAAAACTGTTTTTT
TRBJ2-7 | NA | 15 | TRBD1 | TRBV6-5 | CASRIGTGPSYEQYF | TGTGCCAGCAGAATTGGGACAGGGCCGTCCTACGAGCAGTACTTC
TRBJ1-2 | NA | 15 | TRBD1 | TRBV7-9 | CASSSRTGQYYGYTF | TGTGCCAGCAGCTCGAGGACAGGTCAATACTATGGCTACACCTTC
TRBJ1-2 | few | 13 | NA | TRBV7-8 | CASSPWDINGYTF | TGTGCCAGCAGCCCCTGGGACATAAATGGCTACACCTTC
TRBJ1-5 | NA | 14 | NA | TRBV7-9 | CASSSGLPNQPQHF | TGTGCCAGCAGCTCGGGACTCCCCAATCAGCCCCAGCATTTT
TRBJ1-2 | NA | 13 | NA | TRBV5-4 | CASSSREGNGYTF | TGTGCCAGCAGCTCCCGGGAGGGGAATGGCTACACCTTC
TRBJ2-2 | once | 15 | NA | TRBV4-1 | CASSQVDQATGELFF | TGCGCCAGCAGCCAAGTGGATCAGGCGACCGGGGAGCTGTTTTTT
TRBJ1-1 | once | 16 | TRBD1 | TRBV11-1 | CASSSTRQGARTEAFF | TGTGCCAGCAGCTCCACACGACAGGGGGCGAGGACTGAAGCTTTCTTT
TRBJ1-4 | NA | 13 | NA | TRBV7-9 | CASSSQPGEKLFF | TGTGCCAGCAGCTCTCAACCCGGTGAAAAACTGTTTTTT
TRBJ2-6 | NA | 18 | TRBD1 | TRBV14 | CASSHGYRGPSGANVLTF | TGTGCCAGCAGCCATGGCTACAGGGGACCCTCGGGGGCCAACGTCCTGACTTTC
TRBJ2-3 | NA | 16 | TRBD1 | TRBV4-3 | CASSQARTGLTDTQYF | TGCGCCAGCAGCCAAGCCCGGACAGGACTCACAGATACGCAGTATTTT
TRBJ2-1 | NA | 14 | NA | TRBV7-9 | CASSLEGSHNEQFF | TGTGCCAGCAGCTTAGAAGGTAGCCACAATGAGCAGTTCTTC
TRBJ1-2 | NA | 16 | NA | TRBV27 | CASSSYERVNAVGYTF | TGTGCCAGCAGCTCCTATGAACGGGTTAATGCGGTTGGCTACACCTTC
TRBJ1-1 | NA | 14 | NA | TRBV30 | CAWSVGQRNTEAFF | TGTGCCTGGAGTGTAGGACAGAGGAACACTGAAGCTTTCTTT
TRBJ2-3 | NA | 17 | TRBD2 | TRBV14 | CASSLALTGGHTDTQYF | TGTGCCAGCAGCCTAGCCCTAACGGGGGGTCACACAGATACGCAGTATTTT
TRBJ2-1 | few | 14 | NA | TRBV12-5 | CASGSGRGINEQFF | TGTGCTAGTGGTTCGGGACGGGGGATTAATGAGCAGTTCTTC
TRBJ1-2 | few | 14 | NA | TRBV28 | CASSLGGQSYGYTF | TGTGCCAGCAGTTTGGGCGGACAGAGCTATGGCTACACCTTC
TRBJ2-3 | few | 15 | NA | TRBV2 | CASRDGQFLTDTQYF | TGTGCCAGCAGGGACGGACAGTTCCTCACAGATACGCAGTATTTT
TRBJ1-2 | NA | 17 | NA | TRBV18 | CASSPMGQTGFSYGYTF | TGTGCCAGCTCACCCATGGGGCAGACCGGATTTTCCTATGGCTACACCTTC
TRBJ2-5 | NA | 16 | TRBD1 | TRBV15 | CATSRETWTGEETQYF | TGTGCCACCAGCAGAGAGACCTGGACAGGGGAAGAGACCCAGTACTTC
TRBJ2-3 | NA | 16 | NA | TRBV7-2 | CASSSRRGRGLDTQYF | TGTGCCAGCAGCTCCCGCCGTGGGAGGGGGTTGGATACGCAGTATTTT
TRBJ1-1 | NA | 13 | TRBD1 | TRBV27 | CASSWGQYTEAFF | TGTGCCAGCAGTTGGGGACAGTACACTGAAGCTTTCTTT
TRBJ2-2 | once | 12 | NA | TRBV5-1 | CASSRETGELFF | TGCGCCAGCTCTCGGGAGACCGGGGAGCTGTTTTTT
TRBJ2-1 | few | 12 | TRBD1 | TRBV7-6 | CASSFTGAEQFF | TGTGCCAGCAGCTTTACAGGGGCTGAGCAGTTCTTC
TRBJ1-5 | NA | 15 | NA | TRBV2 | CASRAGDNRNQPQHF | TGTGCCAGCAGGGCCGGGGACAATAGAAATCAGCCCCAGCATTTT
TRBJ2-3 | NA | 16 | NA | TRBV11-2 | CASSLEGSLNTDTQYF | TGTGCCAGCAGCCTGGAGGGGTCCTTGAACACAGATACGCAGTATTTT
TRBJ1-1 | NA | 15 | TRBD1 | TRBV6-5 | CASSRQGTLNTEAFF | TGTGCCAGCAGCCGACAGGGCACTTTGAACACTGAAGCTTTCTTT
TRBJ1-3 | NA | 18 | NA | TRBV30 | CAWSIVADSAPSGNTIYF | TGTGCCTGGAGTATTGTCGCAGACTCTGCCCCCTCTGGAAACACCATATATTTT
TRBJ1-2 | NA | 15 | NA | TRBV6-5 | CASSYSGGINYGYTF | TGTGCCAGCAGTTACTCTGGAGGGATTAACTATGGCTACACCTTC
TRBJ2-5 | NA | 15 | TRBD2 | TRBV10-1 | CASMNLAGHQETQYF | TGCGCCAGTATGAATCTAGCGGGCCACCAAGAGACCCAGTACTTC
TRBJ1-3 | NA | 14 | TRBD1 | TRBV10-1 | CASSRTGAVGTIYF | TGCGCCAGCAGCAGGACAGGGGCCGTCGGCACCATATATTTT
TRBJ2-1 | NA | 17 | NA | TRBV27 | CASSSVTTGSSYNEQFF | TGTGCCAGCAGTTCAGTGACAACTGGTAGCTCCTACAATGAGCAGTTCTTC
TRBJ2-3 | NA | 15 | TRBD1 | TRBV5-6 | CASTLDRVGTDTQYF | TGTGCCAGCACTCTGGACAGGGTGGGCACAGATACGCAGTATTTT
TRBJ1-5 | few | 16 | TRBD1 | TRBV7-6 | CASSLGGTGGNQPQHF | TGTGCCAGCAGCTTAGGAGGGACAGGGGGCAATCAGCCCCAGCATTTT
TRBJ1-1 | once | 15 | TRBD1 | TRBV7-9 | CASSAPGQGSSEAFF | TGTGCCAGCAGCGCACCGGGACAGGGTTCAAGTGAAGCTTTCTTT
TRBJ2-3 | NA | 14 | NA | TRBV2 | CASRALSVTDTQYF | TGTGCCAGCAGGGCACTAAGTGTCACAGATACGCAGTATTTT